These 29 T cell receptor beta chains originate from one sample sequenced in a study of cytomegalovirus exposure and HLA in healthy donors. This PCR relied on a set of 60 Vbeta primers and 13 Jbeta primers. Only in-frame clones appear in the TCRdb table, and some are missing; sequencing was by immunoSEQ multiplex PCR. The sample holds approximately 110,000 clones. The sample taken for sequencing was PBMCs. Receptors originate from a man aged 25 to 45 in good health and CMV-seronegative.

This chain links TRBV4-1 with TRBJ2-5, with unresolved D. Germline V lookup: CDR1 MGHRA, CDR2 YSYEKL. Trimming left V 2 bases short and J 5 bases short, with 21 bases between. This CDR3 comprises 17 residues. The CDR3 sequence is CASSQRGGPNKWETQYF. As DNA, the CDR3 is TGCGCCAGCAGCCAACGTGGCGGCCCTAACAAGTGGGAGACCCAGTACTTC.

The rearrangement joins TRBV4-3 to TRBJ2-7, with 8 bases that match TRBD1. V gave up 5 bases and J gave up 3 bases; unmatched junction bases: 9. Per the germline V gene, CDR1 is LGHNA and CDR2 is YSLEER. CDR3 length: 15 amino acids. The CDR3 spells CASSESGTGVYEQYF. The CDR3 DNA sequence: TGCGCCAGCAGCGAATCCGGGACAGGTGTCTACGAGCAGTACTTC.

This chain connects TRBV7-2 to TRBJ1-1, with TRBD1 as a possible D gene (6 bases). This CDR3 region has 14 residues. The germline gives CDR1 SGHTA, CDR2 FQGNSA. Trimming removed 0 bases from V and 3 bases from J, with 8 bases in between. In DNA form, the CDR3 reads TGTGCCAGCAGCTTAGCCCGGACAGACACTGAAGCTTTCTTT. It codes for CASSLARTDTEAFF.

The chain joins TRBV5-6 to TRBJ2-7; tentative D call: TRBD1 (6 bases). The CDR3 has 14 amino acids. V dropped 4 bases and J dropped 2 bases, with 13 bases sitting between them. The germline gives CDR1 SGHDT, CDR2 YYEEEE. The CDR3 DNA reads as TGTGCCAGCAGCCCGTCTCGACAGGCCTACGAGCAGTACTTC. It translates to CASSPSRQAYEQYF.

This chain joins TRBV27 and TRBJ1-1; TRBD1 matches at 7 bases. The CDR3 is 13 residues long. With 5 bases clipped from V and 5 bases from J, the junction kept 5 bases outside the gene matches. CDR1 and CDR2 (germline): MNHEY, SMNVEV (reference sequence). The CDR3: CASSGTGVTEAFF. CDR3 DNA sequence: TGTGCCAGCAGTGGAACAGGGGTGACTGAAGCTTTCTTT.

The chain combines TRBV5-6 with TRBJ2-5; D is perhaps TRBD2 (5 bases). The J call may be in error: the DNA end matches TRBJ2-7 better. The CDR3 runs to 14 residues. Germline loops: CDR1 SGHDT, CDR2 YYEEEE. CDR3 DNA sequence: TGTGCCAGCAGCCACCGGGAACAGACCTACGAGCAGTACTTC. Its translation is CASSHREQTYEQYF.

DNA of the CDR3: TGTGCCATCAATGATGGACAGGCTGGAAACACCATATATTTT. It encodes CAINDGQAGNTIYF. The chain employs TRBV10-3 and TRBJ1-3; 7 bases line up with TRBD1. CDR3 length: 14 residues. The germline V gene encodes CDR1 ENHRY and CDR2 SYGVKD. The junction had 5 bases not matched to a gene; V was cut back by 7 bases and J by 2 bases.

The gene calls are TRBV5-6 and TRBJ1-6; D may be TRBD1 (5 bases). CDR3 length equals 16 residues. Trimming left V 4 bases short and J 2 bases short, with 13 bases between. In germline, CDR1 is SGHDT, CDR2 YYEEEE. In DNA, the CDR3 is TGTGCCAGCAGCGCCCAAGACAGACCCTATAATTCACCCCTCCACTTT. Protein: CASSAQDRPYNSPLHF.

The chain recombines TRBV5-6 with TRBJ2-5, with TRBD2 matching 10 bases. The J segment lost 4 bases and the V segment lost 4 bases, leaving 4 bases of the junction unmatched. The CDR3 loop spans 14 amino acids. Looked up from germline, CDR1 is SGHDT and CDR2 is YYEEEE. The CDR3 coding sequence is TGTGCCAGCAGCCACTCTAGCGGGAGAGAGACCCAGTACTTC. Residues: CASSHSSGRETQYF.

The rearrangement joins TRBV18 to TRBJ1-1; TRBD1 agrees at 7 bases. CDR1 is KGHSH, CDR2 LQKENI, per germline. CDR3 length: 13 amino acids. V gave up 6 bases and J gave up 0 bases; unmatched junction bases: 1. CDR3 sequence (DNA): TGTGCCAGCTCCCAGGGGGTGAACACTGAAGCTTTCTTT. Its protein product is CASSQGVNTEAFF.

The chain employs TRBV2 and TRBJ2-5; a possible D gene is TRBD1 (6 bases). Germline-derived CDR1 and CDR2 are SNHLY and FYNNEI. Trimming removed 1 base at V and 7 bases at J, with 16 bases between. The CDR3 has 15 amino acids. CDR3 DNA: TGTGCCAGCAGTGAAGGGTTGGGGGCGGGTGGGACCCAGTACTTC. Encoded protein: CASSEGLGAGGTQYF.

As concerns this clone: The junction differs from germline at one of its ends, possibly a read error. The chain couples TRBV7-6 to TRBJ1-6, with 8 positions matching TRBD1. This CDR3 is 18 amino acids long. Germline V gene lookup returns CDR1 SGHVS and CDR2 FNYEAQ. CDR3 in amino acids: CASSLAPNGIPTGDNLDF. The CDR3 DNA reads TGTGCCAGCAGCTTAGCGCCAAATGGAATACCGACAGGGGATAATTTGGACTTT.

The gene calls are TRBV5-8 and TRBJ2-1; 10 bases fit TRBD2. CDR1 and CDR2 (germline): SGHTS, YDEGEE. The V gene end was trimmed by 4 bases and the J gene end by 3 bases; junction bases not matched to a gene: 4. This CDR3 has 15 amino acids. CDR3 coding DNA: TGTGCCAGCAGCGAGGGACTAGCGAACTACAATGAGCAGTTCTTC. Its protein is CASSEGLANYNEQFF.

CDR3 nucleotide sequence: TGTGCCAGCAGTTTATCTACGACAGGGTATGGTCAGCCCCAGCATTTT. It encodes CASSLSTTGYGQPQHF. The chain employs TRBV28 and TRBJ1-5; 7 bases are shared with TRBD1. The CDR3 totals 16 residues. V gave up 1 base and J gave up 6 bases; unmatched junction bases: 9. Germline V CDR1 and CDR2: MDHEN, SYDVKM.

The V call is TRBV15, the J call TRBJ2-7; 9 bases are shared with TRBD2. V was pared by 5 bases and J by 5 bases, with 13 bases of the junction left unmatched. The CDR3 is 16 amino acids. CDR1 LNHNV and CDR2 YYDKDF come from the germline V gene (reference sequence). In nucleotides, the CDR3 is TGTGCCACCAGCGGAACGGGGGCGGGAGGGAACCACGAGCAGTACTTC. This encodes CATSGTGAGGNHEQYF.

The CDR3 here is CASSQDPRGRAYEQFF. The CDR3 DNA sequence: TGCGCCAGCAGCCAAGATCCCCGCGGGAGGGCCTATGAGCAGTTCTTC. The chain carries TRBV4-1 and TRBJ2-1, with 9 bases that match TRBD2. The CDR3 runs to 16 residues. Germline V gene lookup returns CDR1 MGHRA and CDR2 YSYEKL. After removal of 0 bases from V and 8 bases from J, the junction contained 8 bases not matched to a gene.

The chain uses TRBV19 and TRBJ1-2; D not certain. Germline V CDR1 and CDR2: LNHDA, SQIVND (reference sequence). Trimming took 4 bases from V and 8 from J, leaving 14 bases between them. The CDR3 length is 13 residues. CDR3: CASSTTEPWGYTF. In nucleotides, the CDR3 is TGTGCCAGTAGTACGACTGAACCTTGGGGCTACACCTTC.

V and J are TRBV6-5 and TRBJ1-4; TRBD1 is a possible D gene (5 bases). There are 15 residues in the CDR3. Germline CDR1 is MNHEY and CDR2 is SVGAGI. V was clipped by 0 bases and J by 5 bases, with 10 bases between them. The DNA of the CDR3 is TGTGCCAGCAGTTACTCCGGGGGTGTGAATGAAAAACTGTTTTTT. Amino acids: CASSYSGGVNEKLFF.

Concerning this clone itself: Relative to the germline gene, one junction end is altered; a read error may explain this. This chain uses TRBV7-2 with TRBJ2-5, with 12 bases fitting TRBD2. The J call may be mistaken, given a closer DNA end match to TRBJ2-7. The germline V gene encodes CDR1 SGHTA and CDR2 FQGNSA. The CDR3 is made up of 14 amino acids. CDR3 sequence reads: CASSLAGGGYEQYF. The DNA for the CDR3 is TGTGCCAGCAGCCTAGCGGGAGGGGGATACGAGCAGTACTTC.

The rearrangement links TRBV5-1 to TRBJ1-3; 10 bases are a match to TRBD1. The germline gives CDR1 SGHRS, CDR2 YFSETQ. This CDR3 has 15 amino acids. With V trimmed by 5 bases and J by 2 bases, 4 bases remained unmatched. The CDR3 DNA sequence: TGCGCCAGCAGTTTCGACAGGGGGCCTGGAAACACCATATATTTT. It specifies CASSFDRGPGNTIYF.

The rearrangement links TRBV5-4 to TRBJ2-2, with 10 bases that match TRBD1. The CDR3 runs 16 residues. With V trimmed by 4 bases and J by 2 bases, 5 bases remained unmatched. Germline CDR1 is SGHNT and CDR2 is YYREEE (reference sequence). The CDR3 DNA reads TGTGCCAGCAGCCCCTGGACAGGGGGTAACACCGGGGAGCTGTTTTTT. It yields the protein CASSPWTGGNTGELFF.

The rearrangement links TRBV5-5 to TRBJ1-1; D may be TRBD1 (5 bases). V gave up 2 bases and J gave up 1 base, with 9 bases separating them. The germline gives CDR1 SGHKS, CDR2 YYEKEE (reference sequence). CDR3 size: 14 residues. CDR3 loop: CASSFGGANTEAFF. Here the CDR3 DNA reads TGTGCCAGCAGCTTCGGCGGGGCGAACACTGAAGCTTTCTTT. The variable domain in full, completed from reference TRBV5-5 and TRBJ1-1, reads DAGVTQSPTHLIKTRGQQVTLRCSPISGHKSVSWYQQVLGQGPQFIFQYYEKEERGRGNFPDRFSARQFPNYSSELNVNALLLGDSALYLCASSFGGANTEAFFGQGTRLTVV.

The chain recombines TRBV21-1 with TRBJ1-4; no DNA check was done on the table's D call, TRBD1. TRBV21-1 is reported as a pseudogene. The CDR3 has 15 residues. The CDR3 is CASSKVRGRSEKLFF. For the CDR3, the DNA is TGTGCCAGCAGCAAAGTCAGGGGGCGGAGTGAAAAACTGTTTTTT.

The chain couples TRBV19 to TRBJ1-2; unclear D gene. This CDR3 region has 14 residues. Germline V gene lookup returns CDR1 LNHDA and CDR2 SQIVND (reference sequence). Trimming left V 5 bases short and J 2 bases short, with 12 bases between. CDR3 region: CASSGQAQNYGYTF. CDR3 sequence (DNA): TGTGCCAGTAGTGGTCAGGCTCAAAACTATGGCTACACCTTC. Full variable domain (outside the CDR3, taken from reference TRBV19 and TRBJ1-2): DGGITQSPKYLFRKEGQNVTLSCEQNLNHDAMYWYRQDPGQGLRLIYYSQIVNDFQKGDIAEGYSVSREKKESFPLTVTSAQKNPTAFYLCASSGQAQNYGYTFGSGTRLTVV.

The chain couples TRBV7-9 to TRBJ2-3, with 14 bases identical to TRBD2. Trimming cost V 4 bases and J 6 bases; bases outside gene matches: 6. Germline CDR1 reads SEHNR; CDR2 reads FQNEAQ (reference sequence). This CDR3 is 16 amino acids long. CDR3 DNA: TGTGCCAGCAGCTCGGGACTAGCGGGAGCTTCGGATACGCAGTATTTT. This encodes CASSSGLAGASDTQYF. The full variable domain, its missing parts supplied by reference TRBV7-9 and TRBJ2-3, is DTGVSQNPRHKITKRGQNVTFRCDPISEHNRLYWYRQTLGQGPEFLTYFQNEAQLEKSRLLSDRFSAERPKGSFSTLEIQRTEQGDSAMYLCASSSGLAGASDTQYFGPGTRLTVL.

V usage is TRBV25-1 and J usage is TRBJ2-3; no clear D gene. This CDR3 spans 12 amino acids. The germline V gene encodes CDR1 MGHDK and CDR2 SYGVNS. Trimming stripped 9 bases from V and 6 bases from J, with 13 bases between. The CDR3 nucleotides are TGTGCCAGTCCCTGCGCCAGGGATACGCAGTATTTT. This codes for CASPCARDTQYF.

The chain couples TRBV6-4 to TRBJ2-2; 12 bases line up with TRBD1. This CDR3 contains 17 residues. Losses at the gene ends were 5 bases for V and 2 bases for J; bases not matched to a gene: 6. The germline V gene encodes CDR1 MRHNA and CDR2 SNTAGT. The CDR3: CASSPGTGGVNTGELFF. CDR3 DNA sequence: TGTGCCAGCAGTCCCGGGACAGGGGGCGTAAACACCGGGGAGCTGTTTTTT.

This sequence joins TRBV19 and TRBJ1-5, with TRBD1 as a possible D gene (6 bases). CDR3 length equals 17 residues. Germline-derived CDR1 and CDR2 are LNHDA and SQIVND (reference sequence). Trimming stripped 5 bases from V and 3 bases from J, with 20 bases between. The CDR3 DNA follows: TGTGCCAGTAGTCTTTCCGGGACACCTGAGGCCAATCAGCCCCAGCATTTT. Its protein is CASSLSGTPEANQPQHF.

The chain has TRBV6-9 and TRBJ2-7; D perhaps matches TRBD2 (6 bases). The CDR3 consists of 16 residues. The germline CDR1 and CDR2 sequences are MNHGY and SVAAGI. V shed 2 bases and J shed 1 base, with 15 bases lying between them. In DNA, the CDR3 is TGTGCCAGCAGTTATGGGGGGAGTGGTGGATCCTACGAGCAGTACTTC. It codes for CASSYGGSGGSYEQYF.